Below, 22 T cell receptor beta chains from the same sample are listed, as sequenced in a study of blood T cell repertoires in COVID-19. TCRdb keeps only in-frame clones here, not all; method: immunoSEQ multiplex PCR. The sample has roughly 150,000 clones; roughly 85% are singletons. The specimen sequenced was PBMCs or T cells enriched from blood (not recorded which). These TCRs come from a woman in her 70s in a cohort exposed to, infected with or recovered from COVID-19 (not recorded which).

The chain combines TRBV7-2 with TRBJ1-5; a possible D gene is TRBD1 (5 bases). The germline V gene encodes CDR1 SGHTA and CDR2 FQGNSA. The CDR3 consists of 15 residues. V was pared by 6 bases and J by 6 bases, with 18 bases between. The DNA for the CDR3 is TGTGCCAGCAGTCCAAGGGGTACGGGCGGTCAGCCCCAGCATTTT. It yields the protein CASSPRGTGGQPQHF.

This chain connects TRBV29-1 to TRBJ2-1; 8 bases are shared with TRBD2. Germline CDR1 reads SQVTM; CDR2 reads ANQGSEA. This CDR3 contains 14 residues. Germline trimming cut 6 bases from V and 7 bases from J; bases unmatched to any gene: 11. The CDR3 sequence is CSVNSSGKKNEQFF. Written as DNA, the CDR3 is TGCAGCGTGAATAGTAGCGGGAAAAAGAATGAGCAGTTCTTC.

The V and J genes are TRBV6-4 and TRBJ2-1, with D maybe TRBD2 (6 bases). Germline V gives CDR1 MRHNA, CDR2 SNTAGT. V lost 8 bases to trimming and J lost 10 bases, with 9 bases between them. The CDR3 contains 10 residues. CDR3 DNA: TGTGCCAGCCGGGGGAGGGAGCAGTTCTTC. It is translated as CASRGREQFF.

V usage is TRBV10-3 and J usage is TRBJ1-4; perhaps TRBD1 as D (6 bases). Deletions cut 0 bases from V and 8 bases from J, with 13 bases between. The CDR3 totals 15 residues. Germline V CDR1 and CDR2: ENHRY, SYGVKD. CDR3: CAISESQGRAEKLFF. In DNA, the CDR3 is TGTGCCATCAGTGAGTCGCAGGGGAGGGCAGAAAAACTGTTTTTT.

This clone has only one observation. The chain couples TRBV5-1 to TRBJ1-1; no firm D call. V lost 0 bases, J lost 1 base, and 7 bases lay in between. CDR3 size: 14 residues. The germline CDR1 and CDR2 sequences are SGHRS and YFSETQ. The CDR3 nucleotides read TGCGCCAGCAGCTTGGTCCCTCCGAACACTGAAGCTTTCTTT. Amino acid sequence: CASSLVPPNTEAFF.

V usage is TRBV20-1 and J usage is TRBJ1-2; tentative D call: TRBD1 (6 bases). V lost 5 bases to trimming and J lost 5 bases, with 9 bases between them. This CDR3 has 11 residues. Germline V gene data show CDR1 as DFQATT and CDR2 as SNEGSKA (reference sequence). This CDR3 reads CSAGGPYGYTF. The CDR3 DNA follows: TGCAGTGCTGGGGGCCCTTATGGCTACACCTTC.

The chain has TRBV7-8 and TRBJ1-5; 7 positions match TRBD1. With V trimmed by 5 bases and J by 3 bases, 10 bases remained unmatched. The CDR3 covers 16 residues. Germline V CDR1 and CDR2: SGHVS, FQNEAQ. CDR3 sequence reads: CASSLLDREFNQPQHF. The CDR3 DNA sequence: TGTGCCAGCAGCCTATTAGACAGGGAATTCAATCAGCCCCAGCATTTT.

The rearrangement uses TRBV19 and TRBJ2-5; 9 bases are shared with TRBD2. CDR3 length: 19 residues. CDR1 is LNHDA, CDR2 SQIVND, per germline (reference sequence). Unmatched junction bases numbered 19, after V lost 4 bases and J lost 4 bases. CDR3 coding DNA: TGTGCCAGTAGTAGTGCTCCCTTCCAACTAGCGGGCGGCAGAGAGACCCAGTACTTC. This sequence encodes CASSSAPFQLAGGRETQYF. Variable domain in full (rest from reference TRBV19 and TRBJ2-5): DGGITQSPKYLFRKEGQNVTLSCEQNLNHDAMYWYRQDPGQGLRLIYYSQIVNDFQKGDIAEGYSVSREKKESFPLTVTSAQKNPTAFYLCASSSAPFQLAGGRETQYFGPGTRLLVL.

The chain joins TRBV27 to TRBJ2-7; D may be TRBD2 (6 bases). The CDR3 consists of 14 residues. Trimming took off 6 bases at V and 1 base at J, with 13 bases between the two ends. Germline CDR1 MNHEY, CDR2 SMNVEV (reference sequence). Written as DNA, the CDR3 is TGTGCCAGCAGCCGGAGGGCCGGGTCCTACGAGCAGTACTTC. Amino acids: CASSRRAGSYEQYF.

The chain uses TRBV7-3 and TRBJ2-3; 7 bases match TRBD2. Per the germline V gene, CDR1 is SGHTA and CDR2 is FQGTGA. Trimming took 6 bases from V and 0 from J; bases not matched to a gene: 15. The CDR3 runs 18 residues. In DNA, the CDR3 is TGTGCCAGCAGTCTCGGGGGGTTGGGCGACCCTAGCACAGATACGCAGTATTTT. It codes for CASSLGGLGDPSTDTQYF.

The chain uses TRBV10-3 and TRBJ2-7; D might be TRBD2 (6 bases). The CDR3 runs to 14 residues. V shed 10 bases and J shed 6 bases, with 22 bases lying between them. CDR1 is ENHRY and CDR2 is SYGVKD in the germline V gene. The CDR3 is CATRAISSAGEQYF. In DNA, the CDR3 is TGTGCCACCAGAGCTATATCTAGCGCCGGCGAGCAGTACTTC.

The chain employs TRBV28 and TRBJ1-1; 8 bases fit TRBD1. Germline V lookup: CDR1 MDHEN, CDR2 SYDVKM. Unmatched junction bases numbered 9, after V lost 5 bases and J lost 10 bases. The CDR3 has 13 residues. The DNA of the CDR3 is TGTGCCAGCAGTCGCCCAGGGGGCGAGTTAGCTTTCTTT. Amino acid sequence: CASSRPGGELAFF.

The V and J genes are TRBV5-1 and TRBJ2-1, with 12 bases matching TRBD2. This CDR3 has 16 amino acids. Germline-derived CDR1 and CDR2 are SGHRS and YFSETQ. The junction had 14 bases not matched to a gene; V was cut back by 6 bases and J by 10 bases. CDR3 DNA: TGCGCCAGCACCCCCGGGACTAGCGGGCCAAAAGGGGAGCAGTTCTTC. Amino acids: CASTPGTSGPKGEQFF.

The rearrangement joins TRBV27 to TRBJ2-1, with TRBD2 matching over 8 bases. The CDR3 runs to 15 residues. The germline V gene encodes CDR1 MNHEY and CDR2 SMNVEV (reference sequence). V was pared by 3 bases and J by 6 bases, with 7 bases of the junction left unmatched. CDR3 bases: TGTGCCAGCAGTTTTGGACTAGCCCTTGGCAATGAGCAGTTCTTC. Residues: CASSFGLALGNEQFF.

This chain uses TRBV7-9 with TRBJ2-1; 8 bases align to TRBD2. Germline values: CDR1 SEHNR, CDR2 FQNEAQ (reference sequence). The CDR3 is 15 amino acids. V lost 5 bases and J lost 2; bases outside the gene matches: 5. DNA of the CDR3: TGTGCCAGCAGCCCCGGGGGGGCAACCTACAATGAGCAGTTCTTC. Translation: CASSPGGATYNEQFF.

This clone has only one observation. The J gene is TRBJ1-5, the V gene TRBV6-6, with unresolved D. CDR1 MNHNY and CDR2 SVGAGI come from the germline V gene (reference sequence). This CDR3 has 13 amino acids. Trimming stripped 8 bases from V and 3 bases from J, with 11 bases between. The CDR3 reads CASHGMINQPQHF. CDR3 sequence (DNA): TGTGCCAGCCACGGGATGATCAATCAGCCCCAGCATTTT.

The V gene is TRBV6-5, the J gene TRBJ1-1, with no clear D. This CDR3 spans 11 amino acids. V was shortened by 7 bases and J by 4 bases, with 7 bases between the two germline ends. Germline lookup yields CDR1 MNHEY and CDR2 SVGAGI. The CDR3 sequence: CASTTGTEAFF. The CDR3 coding sequence is TGTGCCAGCACAACGGGCACTGAAGCTTTCTTT.

The rearrangement links TRBV29-1 to TRBJ2-7; the D is unclear. Trimming took 0 bases from V and 1 from J, leaving 7 bases between them. This CDR3 is built from 13 residues. Germline V gene data show CDR1 as SQVTM and CDR2 as ANQGSEA. Written as DNA, the CDR3 is TGCAGCGTTGAAGATCCGCGGTCCTACGAGCAGTACTTC. This translates into CSVEDPRSYEQYF.

This clone was detected once. The gene calls are TRBV6-5 and TRBJ1-4; 10 nucleotides line up with TRBD1. This CDR3 is built from 15 residues. With 3 bases clipped from V and 6 bases from J, the junction kept 4 bases outside the gene matches. CDR1 MNHEY and CDR2 SVGAGI come from the germline V gene. CDR3 sequence reads: CASSYAGQGDEKLFF. The CDR3, as DNA: TGTGCCAGCAGTTATGCTGGACAGGGGGATGAAAAACTGTTTTTT.

The table lists this clone with a count of one. V is TRBV29-1 and J is TRBJ1-3, with D uncertain. This CDR3 is 14 amino acids long. Trimming pared 7 bases from V and 0 bases from J, leaving 13 bases between. Per germline, CDR1 SQVTM and CDR2 ANQGSEA. The CDR3 DNA reads as TGCAGCGCATCGGACGGGAACTCTGGAAACACCATATATTTT. Translation: CSASDGNSGNTIYF.

This clone was picked up a small number of times. The identical CDR3 is also encoded by other nucleotide sequences in the sample. This sequence joins TRBV5-1 and TRBJ1-1, with D possibly TRBD1 on 5 matching bases. CDR1 is SGHRS, CDR2 YFSETQ, per germline. This CDR3 spans 13 amino acids. Trimming shortened V by 2 bases and J by 1 base, and 6 bases separated the two germline ends. The CDR3 DNA sequence: TGCGCCAGCAGCTTTCAGGGGAACACTGAAGCTTTCTTT. Protein product: CASSFQGNTEAFF.

The chain has TRBV19 and TRBJ1-2, with 9 positions matching TRBD1. The germline V gene has CDR1 LNHDA and CDR2 SQIVND (reference sequence). The CDR3 is 14 residues long. The trim removed 4 bases at V and 5 bases at J, leaving 5 bases unmatched. The CDR3 spells CASSTRDRVYGYTF. As DNA, the CDR3 is TGTGCCAGTAGTACACGGGACAGGGTGTATGGCTACACCTTC.